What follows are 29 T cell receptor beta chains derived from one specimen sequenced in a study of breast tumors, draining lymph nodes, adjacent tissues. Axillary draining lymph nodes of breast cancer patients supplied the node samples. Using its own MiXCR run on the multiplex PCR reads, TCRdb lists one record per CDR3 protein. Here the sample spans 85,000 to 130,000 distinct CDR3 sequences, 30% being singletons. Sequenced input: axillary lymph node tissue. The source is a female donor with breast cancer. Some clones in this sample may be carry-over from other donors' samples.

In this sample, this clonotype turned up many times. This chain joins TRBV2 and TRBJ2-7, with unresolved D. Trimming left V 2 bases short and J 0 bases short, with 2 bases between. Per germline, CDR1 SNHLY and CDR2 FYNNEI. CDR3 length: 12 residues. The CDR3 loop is CASSERSYEQYF. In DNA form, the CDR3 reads TGTGCCAGCAGTGAACGCTCCTACGAGCAGTACTTC.

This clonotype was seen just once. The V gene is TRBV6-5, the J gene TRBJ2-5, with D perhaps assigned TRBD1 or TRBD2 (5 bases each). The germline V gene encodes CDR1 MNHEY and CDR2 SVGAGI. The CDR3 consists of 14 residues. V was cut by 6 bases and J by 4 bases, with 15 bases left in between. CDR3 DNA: TGTGCCAGCAGGGGCCTAGGGGCGGGAGAGACCCAGTACTTC. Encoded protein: CASRGLGAGETQYF.

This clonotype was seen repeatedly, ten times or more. The CDR3 protein is CASSSGHPTGELFF. The CDR3 bases are TGCGCCAGCAGTTCGGGACACCCCACCGGGGAGCTGTTTTTT. This chain joins TRBV10-1 and TRBJ2-2; tentative D call: TRBD1 (6 bases). Germline V gene lookup returns CDR1 WNHNN and CDR2 SYGVQD (reference sequence). The CDR3 has 14 residues. The V end lost 5 bases, the J end lost 4 bases, and 11 bases lay between the germline ends.

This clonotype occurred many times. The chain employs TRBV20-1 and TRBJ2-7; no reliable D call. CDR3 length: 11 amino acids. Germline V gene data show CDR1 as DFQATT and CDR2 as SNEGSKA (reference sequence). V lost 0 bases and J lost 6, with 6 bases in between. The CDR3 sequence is CSAREHFEQYF. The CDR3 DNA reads TGCAGTGCTAGAGAACATTTCGAGCAGTACTTC.

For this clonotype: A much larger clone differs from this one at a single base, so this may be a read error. The CDR3 is CASSTSGEPYEQYF. Here the CDR3 DNA reads TGTGCCAGCAGTACTAGCGGGGAGCCCTACGAGCAGTACTTC. The chain employs TRBV6-1 and TRBJ2-7; 10 positions agree with TRBD2. Germline V gene sequence: CDR1 MNHNS, CDR2 SASEGT. The CDR3 spans 14 residues. V lost 5 bases to trimming and J lost 2 bases; unmatched junction nucleotides: 3.

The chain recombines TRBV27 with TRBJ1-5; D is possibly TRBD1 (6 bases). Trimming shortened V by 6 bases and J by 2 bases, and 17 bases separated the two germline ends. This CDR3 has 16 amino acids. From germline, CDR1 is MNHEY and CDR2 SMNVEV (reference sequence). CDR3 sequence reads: CASSTGRALGNQPQHF. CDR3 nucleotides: TGTGCCAGCAGCACAGGGAGGGCGTTGGGCAATCAGCCCCAGCATTTT.

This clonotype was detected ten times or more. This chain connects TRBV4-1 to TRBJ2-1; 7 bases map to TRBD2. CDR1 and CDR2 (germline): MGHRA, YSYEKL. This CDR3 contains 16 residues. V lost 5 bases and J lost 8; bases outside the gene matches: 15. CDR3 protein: CASSVQSGAWADEQFF. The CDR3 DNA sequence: TGCGCCAGCAGCGTTCAAAGCGGGGCGTGGGCCGATGAGCAGTTCTTC.

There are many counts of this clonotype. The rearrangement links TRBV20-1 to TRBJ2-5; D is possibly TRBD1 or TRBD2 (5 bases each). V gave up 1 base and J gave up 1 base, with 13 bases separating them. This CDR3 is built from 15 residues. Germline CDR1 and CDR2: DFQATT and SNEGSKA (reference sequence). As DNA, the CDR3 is TGCAGTGCTAGAGCCCGGGACCGGGGCCAAGAGACCCAGTACTTC. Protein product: CSARARDRGQETQYF.

The CDR3 DNA reads as TGTGCCACCAGCACCAGACTAGCGGGAGGTCTTGAGCAGTTCTTC. Residues: CATSTRLAGGLEQFF. J is TRBJ2-1 and V is TRBV15, with 13 positions matching TRBD2. The germline CDR1 and CDR2 sequences are LNHNV and YYDKDF (reference sequence). V dropped 4 bases and J dropped 9; count of bases not matched to a gene: 6. The CDR3 has 15 amino acids.

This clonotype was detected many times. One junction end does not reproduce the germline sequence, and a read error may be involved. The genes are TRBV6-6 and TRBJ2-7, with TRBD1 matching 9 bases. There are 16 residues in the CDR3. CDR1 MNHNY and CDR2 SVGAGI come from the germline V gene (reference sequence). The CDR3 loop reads CASGYGAGQGGHEQYF. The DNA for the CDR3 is TGTGCCAGCGGTTACGGGGCGGGACAGGGAGGTCACGAGCAGTACTTC.

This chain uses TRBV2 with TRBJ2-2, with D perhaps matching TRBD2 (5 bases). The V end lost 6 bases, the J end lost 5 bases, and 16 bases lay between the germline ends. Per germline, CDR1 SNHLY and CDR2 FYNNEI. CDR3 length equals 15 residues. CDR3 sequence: CASSSRTPLTGELFF. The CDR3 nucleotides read TGTGCCAGCAGCAGCAGGACTCCGTTAACCGGGGAGCTGTTTTTT.

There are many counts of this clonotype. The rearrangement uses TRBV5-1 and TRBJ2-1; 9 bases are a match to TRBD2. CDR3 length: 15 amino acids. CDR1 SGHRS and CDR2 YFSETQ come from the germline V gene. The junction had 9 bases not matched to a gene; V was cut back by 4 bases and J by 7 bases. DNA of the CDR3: TGCGCCAGCAGCCCCTCAGGGCGGGAGGGTAATGAGCAGTTCTTC. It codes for CASSPSGREGNEQFF.

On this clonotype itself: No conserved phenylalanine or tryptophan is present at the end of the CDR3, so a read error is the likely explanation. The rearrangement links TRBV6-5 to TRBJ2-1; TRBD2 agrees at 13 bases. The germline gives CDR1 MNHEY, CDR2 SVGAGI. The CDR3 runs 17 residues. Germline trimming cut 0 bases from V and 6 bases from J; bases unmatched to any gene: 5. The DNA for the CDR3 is TGTGCCAGCAGTTACTCCGGACTAGCGGGGGCTTTCAATGAGCAGTTCCTC. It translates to CASSYSGLAGAFNEQFL.

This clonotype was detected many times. The CDR3 DNA follows: TGTGCCAGCAGCGTAGTAGGTGGGACTGGAAACACCATATATTTT. It specifies CASSVVGGTGNTIYF. V usage is TRBV9 and J usage is TRBJ1-3; no clear D. Trimming took off 0 bases at V and 2 bases at J, with 9 bases between the two ends. This CDR3 is built from 15 residues. The V gene's germline CDR1 is SGDLS and CDR2 YYNGEE. The full variable domain, in which reference TRBV9 and TRBJ1-3 provide the parts outside the CDR3, is DSGVTQTPKHLITATGQRVTLRCSPRSGDLSVYWYQQSLDQGLQFLIQYYNGEERAKGNILERFSAQQFPDLHSELNLSSLELGDSALYFCASSVVGGTGNTIYFGEGSWLTVV.

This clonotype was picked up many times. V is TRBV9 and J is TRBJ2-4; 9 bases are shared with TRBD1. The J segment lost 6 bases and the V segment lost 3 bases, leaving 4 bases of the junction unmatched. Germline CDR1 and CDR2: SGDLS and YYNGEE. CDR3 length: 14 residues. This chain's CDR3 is CASSALDRGNIQYF. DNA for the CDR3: TGTGCCAGCAGCGCCCTGGACAGGGGAAACATTCAGTACTTC.

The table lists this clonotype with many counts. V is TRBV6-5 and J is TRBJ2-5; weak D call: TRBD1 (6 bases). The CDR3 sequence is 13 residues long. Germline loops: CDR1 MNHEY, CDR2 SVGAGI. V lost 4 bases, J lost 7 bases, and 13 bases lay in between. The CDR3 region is CASSSSGAGTQYF. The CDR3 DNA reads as TGTGCCAGCAGTTCCTCAGGGGCAGGGACCCAGTACTTC.

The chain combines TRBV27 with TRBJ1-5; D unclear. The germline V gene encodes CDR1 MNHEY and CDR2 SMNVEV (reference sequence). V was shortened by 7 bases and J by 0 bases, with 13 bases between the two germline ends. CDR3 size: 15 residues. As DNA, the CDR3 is TGTGCCAGCAAAAACCAGGTTTATAGCAATCAGCCCCAGCATTTT. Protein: CASKNQVYSNQPQHF.

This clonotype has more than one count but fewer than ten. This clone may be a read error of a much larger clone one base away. The CDR3 bases are TGTGCCAGCAGTCACGGTGTCATAAACACCGGGGAGCTGTTTTTT. Translating gives CASSHGVINTGELFF. The genes are TRBV6-5 and TRBJ2-2; D uncertain. Germline CDR1 reads MNHEY; CDR2 reads SVGAGI. The CDR3 has 15 amino acids. The V and J ends lost 5 bases and 2 bases respectively, with 12 bases between them.

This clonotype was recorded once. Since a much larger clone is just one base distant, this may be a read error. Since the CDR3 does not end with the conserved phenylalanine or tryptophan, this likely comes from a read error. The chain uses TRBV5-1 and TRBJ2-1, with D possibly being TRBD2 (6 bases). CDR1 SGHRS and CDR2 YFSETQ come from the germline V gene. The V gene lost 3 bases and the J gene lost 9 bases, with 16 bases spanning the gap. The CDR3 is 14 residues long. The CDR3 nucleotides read TGCGCCAGCAGCTCTCCACTAGCTGGCAGTGAGCAGTTCATC. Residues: CASSSPLAGSEQFI.

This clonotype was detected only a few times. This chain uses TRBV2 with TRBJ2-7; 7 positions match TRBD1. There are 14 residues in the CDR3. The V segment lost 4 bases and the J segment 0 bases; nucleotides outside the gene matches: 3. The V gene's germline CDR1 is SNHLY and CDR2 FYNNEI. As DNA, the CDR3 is TGTGCCAGCAGTGGGCAGGGGGTCTCCTACGAGCAGTACTTC. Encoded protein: CASSGQGVSYEQYF.

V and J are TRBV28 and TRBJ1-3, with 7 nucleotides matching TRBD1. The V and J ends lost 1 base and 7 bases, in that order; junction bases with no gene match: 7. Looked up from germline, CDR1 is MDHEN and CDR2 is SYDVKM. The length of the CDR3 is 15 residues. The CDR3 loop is CASSLLQGYRNTIYF. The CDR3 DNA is TGTGCCAGCAGTTTATTACAGGGGTACAGGAACACCATATATTTT.

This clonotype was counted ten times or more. CDR3 in amino acids: CASNMEDEKLFF. Here the CDR3 DNA reads TGTGCCAGCAACATGGAGGATGAAAAACTGTTTTTT. The J gene is TRBJ1-4, the V gene TRBV28, with D uncertain. V was trimmed by 7 bases and J by 6 bases, leaving 9 bases between them. Germline V gene lookup returns CDR1 MDHEN and CDR2 SYDVKM. The CDR3 length is 12 residues.

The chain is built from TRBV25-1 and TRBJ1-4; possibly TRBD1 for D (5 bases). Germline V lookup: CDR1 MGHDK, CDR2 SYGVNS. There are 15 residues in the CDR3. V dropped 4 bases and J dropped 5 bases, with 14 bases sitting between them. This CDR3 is CASSVSGRWNEKLFF. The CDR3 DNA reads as TGTGCCAGCAGTGTCTCGGGACGGTGGAATGAAAAACTGTTTTTT.

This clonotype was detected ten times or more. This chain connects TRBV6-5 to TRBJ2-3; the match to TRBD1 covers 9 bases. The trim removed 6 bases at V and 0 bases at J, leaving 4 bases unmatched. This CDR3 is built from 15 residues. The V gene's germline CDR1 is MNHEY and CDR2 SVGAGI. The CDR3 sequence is CASSDRGGSTDTQYF. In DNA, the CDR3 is TGTGCCAGCAGCGACAGGGGGGGTAGCACAGATACGCAGTATTTT.

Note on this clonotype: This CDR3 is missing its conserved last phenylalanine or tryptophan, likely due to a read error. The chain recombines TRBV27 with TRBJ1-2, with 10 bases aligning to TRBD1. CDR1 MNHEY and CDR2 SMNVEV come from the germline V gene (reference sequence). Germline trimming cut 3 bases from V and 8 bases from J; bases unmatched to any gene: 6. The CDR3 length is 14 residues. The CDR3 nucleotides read TGTGCCAGCAGTTTCGGGACAGGGGCATCAGGCTACACCCTC. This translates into CASSFGTGASGYTL.

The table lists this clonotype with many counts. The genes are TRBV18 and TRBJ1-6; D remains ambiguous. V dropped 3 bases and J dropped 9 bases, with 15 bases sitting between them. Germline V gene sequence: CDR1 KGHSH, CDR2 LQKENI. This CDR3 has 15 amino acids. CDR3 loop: CASSPGLEGSSPLHF. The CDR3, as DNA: TGTGCCAGCTCACCTGGCCTGGAAGGGAGTTCACCCCTCCACTTT.

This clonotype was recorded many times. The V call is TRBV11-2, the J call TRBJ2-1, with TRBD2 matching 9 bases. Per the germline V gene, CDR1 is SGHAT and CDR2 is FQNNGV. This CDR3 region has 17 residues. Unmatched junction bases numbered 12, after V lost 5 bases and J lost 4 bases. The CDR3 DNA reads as TGTGCCAGCAGCCATTATGGCGGGAGGGCCCTATACAATGAGCAGTTCTTC. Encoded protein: CASSHYGGRALYNEQFF.

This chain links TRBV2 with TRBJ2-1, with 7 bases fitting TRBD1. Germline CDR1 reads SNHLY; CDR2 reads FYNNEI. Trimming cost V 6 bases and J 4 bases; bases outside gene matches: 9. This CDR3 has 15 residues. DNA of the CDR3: TGTGCCAGCAGACTCCCGGGACAGTATTACAATGAGCAGTTCTTC. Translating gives CASRLPGQYYNEQFF. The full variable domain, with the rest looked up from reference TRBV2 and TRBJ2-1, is EPEVTQTPSHQVTQMGQEVILRCVPISNHLYFYWYRQILGQKVEFLVSFYNNEISEKSEIFDDQFSVERPDGSNFTLKIRSTKLEDSAMYFCASRLPGQYYNEQFFGPGTRLTVL.

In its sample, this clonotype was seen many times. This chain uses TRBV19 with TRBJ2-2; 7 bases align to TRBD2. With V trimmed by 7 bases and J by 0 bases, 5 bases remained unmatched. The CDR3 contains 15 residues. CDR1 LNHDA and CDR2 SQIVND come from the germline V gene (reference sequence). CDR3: CASKRGDTNTGELFF. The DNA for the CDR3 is TGTGCCAGTAAGCGGGGCGACACGAACACCGGGGAGCTGTTTTTT.